This T cell receptor beta chain was profiled in a study of cytomegalovirus exposure and HLA in healthy donors. There are 15 residues in the CDR3. The V segment lost 2 bases and the J segment 6 bases; nucleotides outside the gene matches: 4. Looked up from germline, CDR1 is MNHEY and CDR2 is SMNVEV (reference sequence). Both 60 Vbeta primers and 13 Jbeta primers went into the PCR. This table comes from immunoSEQ multiplex PCR, and its TCRdb copy is limited to in-frame clones, with some not included. The sample carries about 150,000 clones, 65% to 90% recorded once. Sequences were obtained from PBMCs. The chain combines TRBV27 with TRBJ2-4; 10 bases map to TRBD1. The sequence derives from a woman in her 50s in good health and CMV-seropositive. The CDR3 reads CASSLGRDRGNIQYF. The DNA for the CDR3 is TGTGCCAGCAGTTTAGGTCGGGACAGGGGAAACATTCAGTACTTC.